These T cell receptor beta chains were read from a single sample in a study of blood T cell repertoires in COVID-19. Produced via immunoSEQ multiplex PCR; TCRdb's table is partial and in-frame only. The sample has about 160,000 clones, 70% to 85% seen once. The sequencing input was peripheral blood. These receptors were taken from a woman aged 80 or over with acute or convalescent COVID-19. Both conserved end residues are part of each CDR3. Each record gives: CDR3 length, V gene, J gene, CDR3 protein.

>13|TRBV7-2|TRBJ2-1
CASSAGNYNEQFF
>13|TRBV5-1|TRBJ2-3
CASSFEGADTQYF
>14|TRBV2|TRBJ1-4
CASRGTGGSEKLFF
>14|TRBV2|TRBJ1-1
CASSEFSGHTEAFF
>15|TRBV5-5|TRBJ1-6
CASRFRQAVDSPLHF
>13|TRBV20-1|TRBJ2-2
CSASRGRAGELFF
>16|TRBV5-6|TRBJ1-1
CASSPDRGLMNTEAFF
>13|TRBV5-1|TRBJ2-7
CASSWDSSYEQYF
>16|TRBV10-1|TRBJ2-3
CASSENLAGSKDTQYF
>15|TRBV5-1|TRBJ1-2
CASSPRGQGAFGYTF
>16|TRBV18|TRBJ2-7
CASSQGLAGGGYEQYF
>15|TRBV27|TRBJ2-7
CASSFGAGGLHEQYF
>14|TRBV19|TRBJ2-7
CASSIAYSSYEQYF
>14|TRBV5-8|TRBJ1-1
CASSLGSTRGLAFF
>13|TRBV7-2|TRBJ1-2
CASSLGSGYGYTF
>14|TRBV19|TRBJ1-5
CASSTNRGDQPQHF
>14|TRBV19|TRBJ1-3
CASGNQGAENTIYF
>15|TRBV7-6|TRBJ1-4
CASGPGGYKGEKLFF
>12|TRBV5-4|TRBJ2-1
CASSRTANEQFF
>14|TRBV18|TRBJ2-6
CASSRQAGANVLTF
>14|TRBV10-1|TRBJ2-7
CASRDRTDYYEQYF
>18|TRBV18|TRBJ1-5
CASSPTGGRGQSNQPQHF
>15|TRBV6-2/TRBV6-3|TRBJ1-2
CASSYQTGTPSGYTF
>15|TRBV18|TRBJ1-1
CASSPLAGLNTEAFF
>13|TRBV5-4|TRBJ1-1
CASSQTGDTEAFF
>14|TRBV7-9|TRBJ1-1
CASSLPGLVPEAFF
>11|TRBV20-1|TRBJ2-3
CSATPTDTQYF
>12|TRBV12-3/TRBV12-4|TRBJ1-5
CASSFRGQPQHF
>14|TRBV6-5|TRBJ2-2
CASRVAGNTGELFF
>14|TRBV2|TRBJ2-5
CASIRDRRQETQYF
>18|TRBV9|TRBJ2-6
CASSVAGTGIGGANVLTF
>17|TRBV5-1|TRBJ1-4
CASSLATLGQGNEKLFF
>18|TRBV5-5|TRBJ2-6
CASSIRGQLFSGANVLTF